This T cell receptor beta chain is from a study of type 1 regulatory T cells. The wider study: This in vitro CD4 product, T-allo10, is enriched for Tr1 cells and alloantigen-specific.

Trimming shortened V by 0 bases and J by 10 bases, and 16 bases separated the two germline ends. CDR1 is LGHDT, CDR2 YNNKEL, per germline (reference sequence). The CDR3 length is 14 residues. One entry per CDR3 protein results from TCRdb running MiXCR on the reads. The sample includes some 22,000 distinct CDR3 sequences, 72% of them seen just once. On this clonotype: The antigen remains unidentified.

T-allo10 cells from the graft donor were described as anergic, host-alloantigen-specific, and alloantigen-specific suppressors. The source of this sequence is a human donor in good health. Sequencing was performed on cultured T cells, either the whole culture or a sorted T cell fraction (not recorded which). Stated subset: Tr1-enriched cell product generated in vitro against host alloantigens. The chain carries TRBV3-1 and TRBJ2-7; D remains ambiguous. CDR3 amino acids: CASSQDIEGRSQYF. The CDR3 DNA follows: TGTGCCAGCAGCCAAGACATCGAAGGAAGAAGCCAGTACTTC.